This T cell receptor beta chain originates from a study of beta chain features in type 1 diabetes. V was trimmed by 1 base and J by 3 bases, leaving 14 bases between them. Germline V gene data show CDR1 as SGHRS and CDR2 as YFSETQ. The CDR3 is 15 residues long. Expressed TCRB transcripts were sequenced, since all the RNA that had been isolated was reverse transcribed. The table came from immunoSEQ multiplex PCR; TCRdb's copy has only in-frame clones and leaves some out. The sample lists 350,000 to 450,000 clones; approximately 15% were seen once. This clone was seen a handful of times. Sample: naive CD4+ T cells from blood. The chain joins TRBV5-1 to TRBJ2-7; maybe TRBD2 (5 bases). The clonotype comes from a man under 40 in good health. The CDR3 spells CASSLTGKIGYEQYF. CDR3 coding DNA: TGCGCCAGCAGCTTGACGGGGAAGATCGGCTACGAGCAGTACTTC.